This TCR beta chain was identified in a study of OX40 agonist ivuxolimab in advanced cancers. This clone appeared a few times. Its antigen is unknown. Germline CDR1 and CDR2: LNHDA and SQIVND (reference sequence). The V end lost 5 bases, the J end lost 4 bases, and 11 bases lay between the germline ends. This CDR3 has 13 amino acids. The study's findings and limits: Among T cells, CD8+ cells averaged more expanded clones than CD4+ cells.

Clones were sequenced by immunoSEQ multiplex PCR, and TCRdb holds only the in-frame ones, with some missing. The sample lists tens of thousands of clones, roughly nine tenths occurring once. The TCR was taken from an adult with an advanced solid tumor such as melanoma, head and neck, liver or kidney cancer. The chain is built from TRBV19 and TRBJ1-2; D is possibly TRBD1 (6 bases). This sample comprised CD4+ or CD8+ T cells sorted from blood, obtained in a trial of the OX40 agonist ivuxolimab. DNA of the CDR3: TGTGCCAGTAGTCAGGACAGCTTCTATGGCTACACCTTC. Amino acid sequence: CASSQDSFYGYTF.